The 20 T cell receptor beta chains below come from one sample, sequenced in a study of blood T cells in healthy people across ages. A second PCR of 7 to 11 cycles used a sample-barcoded 5' primer and a J-beta primer mix. A single record per CDR3 protein comes from TCRdb applying MiXCR to the 5' RACE reads. The table shows 1.8 million or so distinct CDR3 sequences, with about 39% occurring only once. The sequencing input was blood. These receptor sequences come from a human donor in good health.

The gene calls are TRBV3-1 and TRBJ2-7, with 8 positions matching TRBD2. This CDR3 region has 15 residues. The junction had 4 bases not matched to a gene; V was cut back by 1 base and J by 2 bases. The V gene's germline CDR1 is LGHDT and CDR2 YNNKEL (reference sequence). CDR3 in amino acids: CASSQGRGATYEQYF. CDR3 nucleotide sequence: TGTGCCAGCAGCCAAGGGCGGGGGGCCACCTACGAGCAGTACTTC.

This clonotype was seen more than once but under ten times. This chain uses TRBV27 with TRBJ2-7, with D possibly TRBD1 on 5 matching bases. The CDR3 covers 14 residues. Trimming took off 5 bases at V and 5 bases at J, with 16 bases between the two ends. Germline assignment: CDR1 MNHEY and CDR2 SMNVEV (reference sequence). The CDR3 reads CASSPRSGAHEQYF. The CDR3 DNA reads TGTGCCAGCAGTCCCCGCTCTGGGGCCCACGAGCAGTACTTC.

This clonotype was detected only a few times. The chain joins TRBV15 to TRBJ2-4, with D possibly TRBD2 on 5 matching bases. The J call may be in error: the DNA end matches TRBJ2-7 better. The CDR3 runs to 15 residues. Germline V gives CDR1 LNHNV, CDR2 YYDKDF (reference sequence). The CDR3 DNA follows: TGTGCCACCAGCAGAGACCGGGGAGAAGGCTACGAGCAGTACTTC. It specifies CATSRDRGEGYEQYF.

V gene TRBV7-6 combines with J gene TRBJ2-3, with 7 bases identical to TRBD1. Unmatched junction bases numbered 6, after V lost 1 base and J lost 2 bases. Germline-derived CDR1 and CDR2 are SGHVS and FNYEAQ. CDR3 length equals 16 residues. In DNA, the CDR3 is TGTGCCAGCAGCTTAGGGACAGGCGCTTCCACAGATACGCAGTATTTT. Protein product: CASSLGTGASTDTQYF. The full variable domain, in which reference TRBV7-6 and TRBJ2-3 provide the parts outside the CDR3, is GAGVSQSPRYKVTKRGQDVALRCDPISGHVSLYWYRQALGQGPEFLTYFNYEAQQDKSGLPNDRFSAERPEGSISTLTIQRTEQRDSAMYRCASSLGTGASTDTQYFGPGTRLTVL.

The chain combines TRBV6-5 with TRBJ1-3; D gene uncertain. Trimming pared 0 bases from V and 4 bases from J, leaving 13 bases between. Germline V lookup: CDR1 MNHEY, CDR2 SVGAGI. The CDR3 is 16 amino acids. This CDR3 reads CASSYSNGIRGNTIYF. The CDR3 coding sequence is TGTGCCAGCAGTTACTCGAACGGGATCCGGGGAAACACCATATATTTT.

This clonotype was found a few times. This chain joins TRBV6-6 and TRBJ1-6, with 10 bases matching TRBD1. CDR1 and CDR2 (germline): MNHNY, SVGAGI (reference sequence). After removal of 5 bases from V and 7 bases from J, the junction contained 11 bases not matched to a gene. CDR3 length: 17 amino acids. The CDR3: CASSTLDRGVWNSPLHF. CDR3 DNA sequence: TGTGCCAGCAGTACCCTGGACAGGGGGGTTTGGAATTCACCCCTCCACTTT.

The table lists this clonotype with a few counts. V gene TRBV9 combines with J gene TRBJ1-1; D not certain. The CDR3 consists of 14 residues. Germline V lookup: CDR1 SGDLS, CDR2 YYNGEE. With 0 bases removed from V and 6 bases from J, the gap between germline ends came to 12 bases. CDR3: CASSVERAGSEAFF. The CDR3, as DNA: TGTGCCAGCAGCGTAGAGAGGGCAGGCTCTGAAGCTTTCTTT.

This clonotype was counted a few times. The chain employs TRBV7-2 and TRBJ2-6, with D hard to call. Germline CDR1 reads SGHTA; CDR2 reads FQGNSA. The CDR3 contains 18 residues. V was pared by 3 bases and J by 0 bases, with 15 bases between. CDR3 DNA sequence: TGTGCCAGCAGCTTTCCAGGACCTCCAAGCTCTGGGGCCAACGTCCTGACTTTC. This sequence encodes CASSFPGPPSSGANVLTF. The whole variable domain, remainder taken from reference TRBV7-2 and TRBJ2-6, is GAGVSQSPSNKVTEKGKDVELRCDPISGHTALYWYRQSLGQGLEFLIYFQGNSAPDKSGLPSDRFSAERTGGSVSTLTIQRTQQEDSAVYLCASSFPGPPSSGANVLTFGAGSRLTVL.

The chain carries TRBV12-3 or TRBV12-4 and TRBJ2-1; D ambiguous. This CDR3 is 14 amino acids long. Trimming removed 8 bases from V and 0 bases from J, with 11 bases in between. CDR3 protein: CASPKENSYNEQFF. The CDR3 DNA sequence: TGTGCCAGCCCCAAGGAGAACTCCTACAATGAGCAGTTCTTC.

V usage is TRBV4-3 and J usage is TRBJ2-2; D possibly corresponds to TRBD1 (6 bases). The CDR3 is 16 amino acids. Trimming took 2 bases from V and 0 from J, leaving 10 bases between them. Germline V lookup: CDR1 LGHNA, CDR2 YSLEER. The CDR3 DNA is TGCGCCAGCAGCCAATATGGGACATCGAACACCGGGGAGCTGTTTTTT. Translated: CASSQYGTSNTGELFF.

This clonotype was counted only a few times. The chain has TRBV20-1 and TRBJ2-1; 8 positions match TRBD2. The CDR3 consists of 13 residues. Germline assignment: CDR1 DFQATT and CDR2 SNEGSKA (reference sequence). The CDR3 sequence is CRPSGPSYNEQFF. The CDR3 bases are TGCAGACCTAGCGGGCCCTCCTACAATGAGCAGTTCTTC.

The chain couples TRBV7-2 to TRBJ2-4; weak D call: TRBD1 (5 bases). The germline CDR1 and CDR2 sequences are SGHTA and FQGNSA. This CDR3 spans 15 amino acids. V was clipped by 6 bases and J by 5 bases, with 17 bases between them. The CDR3 DNA is TGTGCCAGCAGGCCCCGAATGGGGCCACAAAACATTCAGTACTTC. Protein: CASRPRMGPQNIQYF.

This clonotype showed up just a few times. The chain joins TRBV11-2 to TRBJ2-1; D remains ambiguous. Trimming shortened V by 6 bases and J by 5 bases, and 17 bases separated the two germline ends. Germline assignment: CDR1 SGHAT and CDR2 FQNNGV. This CDR3 has 15 residues. CDR3 residues: CASRPLRRTNNEQFF. CDR3 DNA: TGTGCCAGCAGGCCGCTCCGTCGTACTAACAATGAGCAGTTCTTC.

The chain carries TRBV20-1 and TRBJ1-2; D not resolved. CDR3 length: 14 amino acids. V lost 0 bases and J 2 bases, leaving 10 bases between the germline ends. CDR1 is DFQATT and CDR2 is SNEGSKA in the germline V gene (reference sequence). Here the CDR3 reads CSARDLEENYGYTF. The CDR3 bases are TGCAGTGCTAGAGATCTGGAGGAAAACTATGGCTACACCTTC.

This clonotype has at least ten counts. The V gene is TRBV6-2 or TRBV6-3, the J gene TRBJ1-2; 8 bases agree with TRBD1. V gave up 10 bases and J gave up 4 bases; unmatched junction bases: 5. Germline lookup yields CDR1 MNHEY and CDR2 SVGEGT. There are 12 residues in the CDR3. CDR3 sequence: CATTDRAYGYTF. In nucleotides, the CDR3 is TGTGCCACCACGGACAGGGCCTATGGCTACACCTTC.

J is TRBJ2-1 and V is TRBV27, with D perhaps matching TRBD2 (6 bases). Germline loops: CDR1 MNHEY, CDR2 SMNVEV (reference sequence). The CDR3 runs 15 residues. The V gene lost 4 bases and the J gene lost 5 bases, with 15 bases spanning the gap. DNA of the CDR3: TGTGCCAGCAGTTCCACTAGCTGGGGAGACAATGAGCAGTTCTTC. Translating gives CASSSTSWGDNEQFF.

The rearrangement links TRBV5-1 to TRBJ1-1, with D possibly matching TRBD1 (6 bases). CDR1 and CDR2 (germline): SGHRS, YFSETQ. V lost 6 bases and J 4 bases, leaving 13 bases between the germline ends. This CDR3 contains 13 residues. CDR3 amino acids: CASTSQGRTEAFF. CDR3 coding DNA: TGCGCCAGCACCTCACAGGGACGCACTGAAGCTTTCTTT. Filled out from reference TRBV5-1 and TRBJ1-1, the complete variable domain reads KAGVTQTPRYLIKTRGQQVTLSCSPISGHRSVSWYQQTPGQGLQFLFEYFSETQRNKGNFPGRFSGRQFSNSRSEMNVSTLELGDSALYLCASTSQGRTEAFFGQGTRLTVV.

This clonotype was detected only a few times. J is TRBJ2-6 and V is TRBV6-5, with unresolved D. V lost 5 bases and J 3 bases, leaving 14 bases between the germline ends. Germline V gives CDR1 MNHEY, CDR2 SVGAGI. This CDR3 has 16 residues. The CDR3 spells CASSPNPFGGANVLTF. The CDR3 DNA is TGTGCCAGCAGTCCGAACCCTTTTGGTGGGGCCAACGTCCTGACTTTC.

This chain connects TRBV3-1 to TRBJ1-1; 8 bases are a match to TRBD1. From germline, CDR1 is LGHDT and CDR2 YNNKEL (reference sequence). CDR3 length equals 16 residues. V lost 4 bases to trimming and J lost 0 bases; unmatched junction nucleotides: 7. DNA of the CDR3: TGTGCCAGCAGCCGCCCAGGGGGCGGCTTGAACACTGAAGCTTTCTTT. Its translation is CASSRPGGGLNTEAFF.

This clonotype turned up a few times. CDR3 sequence: CATSRGRTDNEQFF. DNA of the CDR3: TGTGCCACCAGCAGAGGACGAACGGACAATGAGCAGTTCTTC. The gene calls are TRBV15 and TRBJ2-1; D remains unclear. This CDR3 spans 14 amino acids. The germline V and J ends were trimmed by 1 base and 5 bases, with 9 bases remaining between them. The germline CDR1 and CDR2 sequences are LNHNV and YYDKDF (reference sequence). Together with reference TRBV15 and TRBJ2-1, the CDR3 gives the full variable domain: DAMVIQNPRYQVTQFGKPVTLSCSQTLNHNVMYWYQQKSSQAPKLLFHYYDKDFNNEADTPDNFQSRRPNTSFCFLDIRSPGLGDTAMYLCATSRGRTDNEQFFGPGTRLTVL.